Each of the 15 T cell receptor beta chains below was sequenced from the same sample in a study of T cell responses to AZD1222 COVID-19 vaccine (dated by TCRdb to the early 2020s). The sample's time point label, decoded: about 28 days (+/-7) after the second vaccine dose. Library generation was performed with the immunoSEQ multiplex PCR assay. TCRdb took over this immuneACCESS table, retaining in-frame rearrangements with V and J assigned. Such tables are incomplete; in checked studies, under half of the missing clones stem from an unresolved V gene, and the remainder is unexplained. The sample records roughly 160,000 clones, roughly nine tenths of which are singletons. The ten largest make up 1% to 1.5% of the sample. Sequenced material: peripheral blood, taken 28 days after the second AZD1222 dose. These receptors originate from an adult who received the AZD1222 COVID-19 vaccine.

The CDR3 nucleotides are TGCGCCAGCAGCCCCACGAGACTAGCGCAGAAGCCCGGGGAGCTGTTTTTT. This codes for CASSPTRLAQKPGELFF. The chain joins TRBV4-1 to TRBJ2-2; TRBD2 matches 8 bases. In germline, CDR1 is MGHRA, CDR2 YSYEKL. V lost 4 bases, J lost 6 bases, and 13 bases stayed unmatched. The CDR3 covers 17 residues.

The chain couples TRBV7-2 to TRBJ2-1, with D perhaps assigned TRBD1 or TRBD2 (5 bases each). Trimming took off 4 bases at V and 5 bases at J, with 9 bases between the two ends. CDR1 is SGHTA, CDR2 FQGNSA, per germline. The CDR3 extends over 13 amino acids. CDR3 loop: CASSWGTDNEQFF. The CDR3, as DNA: TGTGCCAGCAGCTGGGGGACCGACAATGAGCAGTTCTTC.

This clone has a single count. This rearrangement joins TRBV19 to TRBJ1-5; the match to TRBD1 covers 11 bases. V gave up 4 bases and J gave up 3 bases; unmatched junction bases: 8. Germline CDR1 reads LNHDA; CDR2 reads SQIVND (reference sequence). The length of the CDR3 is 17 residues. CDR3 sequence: CASSTPGQGVFNQPQHF. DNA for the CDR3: TGTGCCAGTAGTACTCCGGGACAGGGGGTTTTCAATCAGCCCCAGCATTTT.

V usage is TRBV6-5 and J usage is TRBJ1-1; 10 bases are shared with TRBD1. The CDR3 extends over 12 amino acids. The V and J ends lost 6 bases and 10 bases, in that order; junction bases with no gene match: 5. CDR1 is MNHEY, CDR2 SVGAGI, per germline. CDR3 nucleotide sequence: TGTGCCAGCAGGCTTCGGACAGGGGGAGCTTTCTTT. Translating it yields CASRLRTGGAFF.

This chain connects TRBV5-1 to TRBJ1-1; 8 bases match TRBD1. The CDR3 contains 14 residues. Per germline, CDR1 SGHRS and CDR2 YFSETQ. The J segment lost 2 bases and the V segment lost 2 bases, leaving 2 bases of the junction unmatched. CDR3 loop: CASSFQGANTEAFF. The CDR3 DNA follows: TGCGCCAGCAGCTTTCAGGGGGCTAACACTGAAGCTTTCTTT.

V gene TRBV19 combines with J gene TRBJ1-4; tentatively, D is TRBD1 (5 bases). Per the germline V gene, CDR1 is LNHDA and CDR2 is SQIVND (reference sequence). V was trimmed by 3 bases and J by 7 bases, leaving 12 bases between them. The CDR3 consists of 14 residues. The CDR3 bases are TGTGCCAGTAGTATGGGCCAGGGCAGTGAAAAACTGTTTTTT. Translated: CASSMGQGSEKLFF.

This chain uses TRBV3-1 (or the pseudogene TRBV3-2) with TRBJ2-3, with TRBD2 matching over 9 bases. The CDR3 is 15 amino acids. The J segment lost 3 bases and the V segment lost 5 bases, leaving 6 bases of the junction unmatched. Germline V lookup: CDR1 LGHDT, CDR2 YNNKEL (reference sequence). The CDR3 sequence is CASSAGSGRTDTQYF. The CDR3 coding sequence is TGTGCCAGCAGCGCCGGCAGCGGGAGGACAGATACGCAGTATTTT.

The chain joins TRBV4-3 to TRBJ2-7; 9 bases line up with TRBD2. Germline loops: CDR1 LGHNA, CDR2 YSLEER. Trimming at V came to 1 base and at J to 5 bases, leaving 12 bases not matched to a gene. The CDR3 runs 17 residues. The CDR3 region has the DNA TGCGCCAGCAGCCAAGGGAAAGGGGCTAGCGGGAAACACGAGCAGTACTTC. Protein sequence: CASSQGKGASGKHEQYF.

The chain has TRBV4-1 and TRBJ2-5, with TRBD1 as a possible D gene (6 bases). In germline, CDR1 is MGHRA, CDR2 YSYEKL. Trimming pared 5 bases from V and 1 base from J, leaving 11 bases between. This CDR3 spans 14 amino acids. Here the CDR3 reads CASSLRGTQETQYF. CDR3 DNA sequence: TGCGCCAGCAGCTTAAGGGGGACCCAAGAGACCCAGTACTTC.

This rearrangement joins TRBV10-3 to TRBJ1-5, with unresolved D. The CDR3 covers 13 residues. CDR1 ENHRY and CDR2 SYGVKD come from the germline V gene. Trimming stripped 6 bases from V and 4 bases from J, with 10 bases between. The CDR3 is CAISPEKNQPQHF. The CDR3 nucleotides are TGTGCCATCAGCCCAGAAAAGAATCAGCCCCAGCATTTT.

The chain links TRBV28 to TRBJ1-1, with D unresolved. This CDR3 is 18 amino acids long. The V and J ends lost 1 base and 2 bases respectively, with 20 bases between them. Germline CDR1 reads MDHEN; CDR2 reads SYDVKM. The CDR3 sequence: CASSLFTVRDRGNTEAFF. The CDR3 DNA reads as TGTGCCAGCAGTTTATTTACCGTACGTGACCGAGGAAACACTGAAGCTTTCTTT.

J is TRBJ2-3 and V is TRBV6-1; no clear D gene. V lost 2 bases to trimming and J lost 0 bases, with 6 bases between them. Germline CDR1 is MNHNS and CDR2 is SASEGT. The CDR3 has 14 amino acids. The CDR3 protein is CASSEFRSTDTQYF. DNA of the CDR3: TGTGCCAGCAGTGAATTCCGGAGCACAGATACGCAGTATTTT.

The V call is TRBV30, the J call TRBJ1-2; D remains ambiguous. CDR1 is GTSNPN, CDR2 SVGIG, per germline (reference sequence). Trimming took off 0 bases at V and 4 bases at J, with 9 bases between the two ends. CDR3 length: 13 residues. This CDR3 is CAWSVLLPYGYTF. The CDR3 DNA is TGTGCCTGGAGTGTACTTCTACCCTATGGCTACACCTTC.

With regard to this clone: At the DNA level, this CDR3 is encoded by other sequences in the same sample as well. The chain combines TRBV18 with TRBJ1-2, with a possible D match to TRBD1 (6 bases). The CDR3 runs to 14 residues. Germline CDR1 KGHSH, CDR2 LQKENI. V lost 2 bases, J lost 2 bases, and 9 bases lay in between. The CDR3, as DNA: TGTGCCAGCTCACCATCAGGGGCCAACTATGGCTACACCTTC. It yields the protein CASSPSGANYGYTF.

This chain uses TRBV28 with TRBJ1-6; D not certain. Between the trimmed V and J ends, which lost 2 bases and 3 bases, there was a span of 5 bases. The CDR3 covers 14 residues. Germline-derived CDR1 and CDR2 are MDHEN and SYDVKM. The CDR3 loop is CASSLTVYNSPLHF. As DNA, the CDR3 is TGTGCCAGCAGTTTAACCGTCTATAATTCACCCCTCCACTTT.